Listed below are T cell receptor beta chains from one sample, sequenced in a study of blood T cell repertoires in COVID-19. The table came from immunoSEQ multiplex PCR; TCRdb's copy has only in-frame clones and leaves some out. The sample includes about 160,000 clones, 75% to 85% of them seen just once. Sample: PBMCs or T cells enriched from blood (not recorded which). These receptors were taken from a woman aged 55-69 years who had recovered from COVID-19. CDR3s include the opening cysteine and the closing phenylalanine or tryptophan. Each record gives: D gene, V gene, J gene, CDR3 protein. D genes are given only for firm matches.

d_call: -; v_call: TRBV10-3; j_call: TRBJ2-7; cdr3_aa: CAISESGGGQYF
d_call: TRBD2; v_call: TRBV6-5; j_call: TRBJ2-3; cdr3_aa: CASSWGLVADTQYF
d_call: -; v_call: TRBV6-5; j_call: TRBJ2-7; cdr3_aa: CASRANTGAYEQYF
d_call: TRBD1; v_call: TRBV5-1; j_call: TRBJ1-2; cdr3_aa: CASSPGQGHYGYTF
d_call: TRBD1; v_call: TRBV6-5; j_call: TRBJ1-1; cdr3_aa: CASRTGDRNTEAFF
d_call: TRBD2; v_call: TRBV5-1; j_call: TRBJ2-2; cdr3_aa: CASSTGLAANTGELFF
d_call: TRBD1; v_call: TRBV2; j_call: TRBJ1-1; cdr3_aa: CASSMDRGKAFF
d_call: TRBD1; v_call: TRBV19; j_call: TRBJ1-5; cdr3_aa: CASSGQGSNQPQHF
d_call: -; v_call: TRBV6-5; j_call: TRBJ1-5; cdr3_aa: CASSYGASQPQHF
d_call: -; v_call: TRBV7-2; j_call: TRBJ1-5; cdr3_aa: CASSLEGGLIQPQHF
d_call: -; v_call: TRBV4-2; j_call: TRBJ1-5; cdr3_aa: CASSQETEINQPQHF
d_call: -; v_call: TRBV9; j_call: TRBJ1-2; cdr3_aa: CAWAWQLYGYTF
d_call: TRBD2; v_call: TRBV7-2; j_call: TRBJ2-5; cdr3_aa: CASSLGVGAGGPLETQYF
d_call: -; v_call: TRBV13; j_call: TRBJ2-7; cdr3_aa: CASSFFRDSSYEQYF
d_call: TRBD1; v_call: TRBV11-2; j_call: TRBJ1-1; cdr3_aa: CASSLAGGGEIWWTEAFF
d_call: TRBD2; v_call: TRBV5-3; j_call: TRBJ2-3; cdr3_aa: CARSLWIRTSGGERDDTQYF
d_call: TRBD1; v_call: TRBV6-5; j_call: TRBJ1-2; cdr3_aa: CASRNTGGRDGYTF
d_call: -; v_call: TRBV19; j_call: TRBJ2-3; cdr3_aa: CASRLAGATDTQYF
d_call: -; v_call: TRBV20-1; j_call: TRBJ1-1; cdr3_aa: CSASHEGMNTEAFF
d_call: TRBD1; v_call: TRBV7-2; j_call: TRBJ2-3; cdr3_aa: CASSLATGGPTDTQYF
d_call: -; v_call: TRBV10-3; j_call: TRBJ2-7; cdr3_aa: CAISGKSSYEQYF
d_call: -; v_call: TRBV5-1; j_call: TRBJ2-5; cdr3_aa: CASSLGVGREEETQYF
d_call: -; v_call: TRBV7-2; j_call: TRBJ1-6; cdr3_aa: CASSLVSAASSYNSPLHF
d_call: -; v_call: TRBV27; j_call: TRBJ1-5; cdr3_aa: CASSLGPLDKGREFSNQPQHF
d_call: TRBD1; v_call: TRBV5-1; j_call: TRBJ1-1; cdr3_aa: CASSLGGTANTEAFF
d_call: -; v_call: TRBV10-2; j_call: TRBJ1-5; cdr3_aa: CATAGQLAQPQHF
d_call: TRBD1; v_call: TRBV10-1; j_call: TRBJ2-3; cdr3_aa: CASSEVLGQGVDTQYF
d_call: -; v_call: TRBV18; j_call: TRBJ2-5; cdr3_aa: CASSEGRNQETQYF
d_call: TRBD2; v_call: TRBV29-1; j_call: TRBJ2-7; cdr3_aa: CSVGGTTVSYEQYF
d_call: -; v_call: TRBV13; j_call: TRBJ1-3; cdr3_aa: CASRLNRAGNTIYF
d_call: TRBD1; v_call: TRBV20-1; j_call: TRBJ2-3; cdr3_aa: CSANDRGRKTDTQYF
d_call: -; v_call: TRBV5-1; j_call: TRBJ2-1; cdr3_aa: CASRGTMEGFGDEQFF
d_call: TRBD2; v_call: TRBV15; j_call: TRBJ2-5; cdr3_aa: CATSRGLAGETQYF
d_call: -; v_call: TRBV6-5; j_call: TRBJ2-3; cdr3_aa: CASSPQGLRTDTQYF
d_call: -; v_call: TRBV13; j_call: TRBJ1-3; cdr3_aa: CASSLTQGGNTIYF
d_call: -; v_call: TRBV11-2; j_call: TRBJ1-3; cdr3_aa: CASSIPGAGNTIYF
d_call: TRBD2; v_call: TRBV2; j_call: TRBJ2-7; cdr3_aa: CASSEAPSGGAVAYEQYF
d_call: -; v_call: TRBV5-1; j_call: TRBJ2-2; cdr3_aa: CASSEGTYTGELFF
d_call: -; v_call: TRBV5-1; j_call: TRBJ2-7; cdr3_aa: CASSLAGSYEQYF
d_call: -; v_call: TRBV24-1; j_call: TRBJ2-3; cdr3_aa: CATSDAGTVGDITDTQYF
d_call: TRBD2; v_call: TRBV4-1; j_call: TRBJ2-7; cdr3_aa: CASSQGHSGGIYEQYF
d_call: TRBD1; v_call: TRBV9; j_call: TRBJ1-1; cdr3_aa: CASSGGQGRMNTEAFF
d_call: TRBD1; v_call: TRBV18; j_call: TRBJ2-7; cdr3_aa: CASAEGTGFSYEQYF
d_call: TRBD1; v_call: TRBV6-5; j_call: TRBJ1-6; cdr3_aa: CASSRDRGYNSPLHF
d_call: TRBD1; v_call: TRBV6-5; j_call: TRBJ1-3; cdr3_aa: CASSYSTGSGNTIYF
d_call: -; v_call: TRBV30; j_call: TRBJ1-2; cdr3_aa: CAWSADRYYGYTF
d_call: TRBD2; v_call: TRBV7-8; j_call: TRBJ2-2; cdr3_aa: CASSWALAGGTGELFF
d_call: -; v_call: TRBV21-1; j_call: TRBJ1-2; cdr3_aa: CASSKEGKGHYGYTF
d_call: TRBD1; v_call: TRBV10-3; j_call: TRBJ1-4; cdr3_aa: CAISESGTGFEKLFF
d_call: -; v_call: TRBV2; j_call: TRBJ1-2; cdr3_aa: CASSEDSWGYTF
d_call: -; v_call: TRBV3-1/TRBV3-2; j_call: TRBJ1-3; cdr3_aa: CASAGHSGNTIYF
d_call: -; v_call: TRBV19; j_call: TRBJ2-7; cdr3_aa: CASSIRWVDEQYF
d_call: TRBD1; v_call: TRBV19; j_call: TRBJ2-1; cdr3_aa: CASSWWTGTFGEQFF
d_call: TRBD1; v_call: TRBV11-2; j_call: TRBJ1-2; cdr3_aa: CASSLGTGGYGYTF
d_call: TRBD2; v_call: TRBV19; j_call: TRBJ2-7; cdr3_aa: CASSQRGAYEQYF
d_call: -; v_call: TRBV20-1; j_call: TRBJ1-5; cdr3_aa: CSASPTGQGTPQPQHF
d_call: -; v_call: TRBV18; j_call: TRBJ1-2; cdr3_aa: CASSPLEGRHVGYTF